This TCR beta chain appears in the sequencing data of a study of response to subunit inactivated influenza vaccine. Each CDR3 protein is one row after TCRdb ran MiXCR on the RT-PCR reads. This sample carries about 520,000 distinct CDR3 sequences, approximately 11% of them seen once, and the ten largest clones take 10% to 15%. Trimming removed 4 bases at V and 5 bases at J, with 11 bases between. The CDR3 has 13 amino acids. Looked up from germline, CDR1 is MNHEY and CDR2 is SVGAGI. The TCR was taken from a man over 45 who received an inactivated influenza vaccine. This chain uses TRBV6-5 with TRBJ1-2; D is unclear. The specimen comprised PBMCs from blood, sampled around seven weeks after vaccination. CDR3 protein: CASSSTATYGYTF. The CDR3 coding sequence is TGTGCCAGCAGTTCCACAGCTACTTATGGCTACACCTTC.